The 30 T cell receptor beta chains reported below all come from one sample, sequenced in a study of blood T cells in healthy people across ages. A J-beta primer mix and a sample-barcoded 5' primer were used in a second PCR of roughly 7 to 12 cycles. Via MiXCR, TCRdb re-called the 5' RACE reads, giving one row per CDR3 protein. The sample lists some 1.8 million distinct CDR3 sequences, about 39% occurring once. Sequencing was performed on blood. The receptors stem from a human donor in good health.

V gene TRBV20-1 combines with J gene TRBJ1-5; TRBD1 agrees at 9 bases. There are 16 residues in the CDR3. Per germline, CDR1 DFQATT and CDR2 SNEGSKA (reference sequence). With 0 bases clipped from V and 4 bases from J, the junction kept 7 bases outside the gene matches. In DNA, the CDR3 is TGCAGTGCTAGAGATTGGGCGGGACAGGGTAATCAGCCCCAGCATTTT. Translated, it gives CSARDWAGQGNQPQHF.

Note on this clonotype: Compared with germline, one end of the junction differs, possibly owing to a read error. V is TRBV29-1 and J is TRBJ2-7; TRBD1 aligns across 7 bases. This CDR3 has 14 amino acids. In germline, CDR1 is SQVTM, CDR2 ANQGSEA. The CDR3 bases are TGCAGCGTCCTTAACGGGACAGATTCCTACGAGCAGGACTTC. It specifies CSVLNGTDSYEQDF.

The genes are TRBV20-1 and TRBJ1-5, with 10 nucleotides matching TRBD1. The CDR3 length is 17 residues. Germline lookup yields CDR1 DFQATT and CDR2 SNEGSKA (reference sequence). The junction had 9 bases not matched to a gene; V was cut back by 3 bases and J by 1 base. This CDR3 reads CSARGGTGARSNQPQHF. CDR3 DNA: TGCAGTGCTAGGGGCGGGACAGGGGCACGAAGCAATCAGCCCCAGCATTTT.

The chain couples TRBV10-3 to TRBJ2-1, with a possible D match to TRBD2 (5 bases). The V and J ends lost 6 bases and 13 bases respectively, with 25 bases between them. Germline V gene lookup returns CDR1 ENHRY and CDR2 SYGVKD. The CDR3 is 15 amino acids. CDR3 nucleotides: TGTGCCATCAGCCTGACGGGGATGTCCGAAGAGACCCAGTTCTTC. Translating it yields CAISLTGMSEETQFF.

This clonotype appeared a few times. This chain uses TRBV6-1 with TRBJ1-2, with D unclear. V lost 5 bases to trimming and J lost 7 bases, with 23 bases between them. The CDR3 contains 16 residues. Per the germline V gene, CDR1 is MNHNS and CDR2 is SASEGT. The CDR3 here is CASSSLEAGTWVGYTF. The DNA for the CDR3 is TGTGCCAGCAGTTCCCTGGAGGCCGGAACATGGGTTGGCTACACCTTC.

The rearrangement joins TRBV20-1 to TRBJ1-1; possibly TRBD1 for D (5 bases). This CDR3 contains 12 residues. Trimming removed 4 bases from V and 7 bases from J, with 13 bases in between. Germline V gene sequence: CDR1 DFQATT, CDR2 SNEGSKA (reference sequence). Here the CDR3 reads CSAMLGTLEAFF. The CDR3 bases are TGCAGTGCTATGCTCGGGACCCTTGAAGCTTTCTTT.

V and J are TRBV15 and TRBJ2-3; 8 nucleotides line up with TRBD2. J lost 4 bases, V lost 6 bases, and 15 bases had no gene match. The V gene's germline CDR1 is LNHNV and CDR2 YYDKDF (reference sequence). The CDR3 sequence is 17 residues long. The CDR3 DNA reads TGTGCCACCAGATCGCCATCCGGGACTAGTGTGGCAGATACGCAGTATTTT. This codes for CATRSPSGTSVADTQYF.

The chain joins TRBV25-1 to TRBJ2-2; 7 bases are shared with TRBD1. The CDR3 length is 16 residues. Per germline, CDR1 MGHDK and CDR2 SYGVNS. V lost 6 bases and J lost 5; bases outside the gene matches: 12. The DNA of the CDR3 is TGTGCCAGCAGCCCACATGACAGGGCTGGGACCGGGGAGCTGTTTTTT. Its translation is CASSPHDRAGTGELFF.

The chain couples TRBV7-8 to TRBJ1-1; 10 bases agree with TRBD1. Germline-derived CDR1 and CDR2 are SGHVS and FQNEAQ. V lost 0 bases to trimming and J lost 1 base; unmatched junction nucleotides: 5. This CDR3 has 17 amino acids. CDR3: CASSLARQGAENTEAFF. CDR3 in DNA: TGTGCCAGCAGCTTAGCCCGACAGGGGGCTGAGAACACTGAAGCTTTCTTT.

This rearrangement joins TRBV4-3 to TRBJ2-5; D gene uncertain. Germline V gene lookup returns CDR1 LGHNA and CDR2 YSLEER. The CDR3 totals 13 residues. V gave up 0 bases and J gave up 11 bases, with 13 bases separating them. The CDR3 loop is CASSQDSGSRQYF. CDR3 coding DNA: TGCGCCAGCAGCCAAGATTCGGGCAGCCGGCAGTACTTC.

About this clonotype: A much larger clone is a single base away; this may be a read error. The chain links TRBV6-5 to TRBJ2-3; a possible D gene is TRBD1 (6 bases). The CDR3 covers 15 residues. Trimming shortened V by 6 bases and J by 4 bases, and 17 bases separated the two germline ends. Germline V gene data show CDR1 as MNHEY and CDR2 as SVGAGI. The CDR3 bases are TGTGCCAGCAGAAACTCAGGGGCGAGCGCAGATACGCAGTATTTT. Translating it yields CASRNSGASADTQYF.

The CDR3 protein is CASRYTEDTEAFF. CDR3 nucleotides: TGTGCCAGCAGGTATACTGAGGACACTGAAGCTTTCTTT. This chain connects TRBV14 to TRBJ1-1; unclear D gene. Germline loops: CDR1 SGHDN, CDR2 FVKESK. The CDR3 has 13 residues. With 6 bases removed from V and 3 bases from J, the gap between germline ends came to 11 bases.

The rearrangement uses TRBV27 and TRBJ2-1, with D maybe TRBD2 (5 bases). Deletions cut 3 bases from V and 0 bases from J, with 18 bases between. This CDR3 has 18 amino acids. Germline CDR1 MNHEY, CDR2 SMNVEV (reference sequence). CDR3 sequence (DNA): TGTGCCAGCAGTTTTGGGTACAGACTATCAAGCTCCTACAATGAGCAGTTCTTC. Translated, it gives CASSFGYRLSSSYNEQFF.

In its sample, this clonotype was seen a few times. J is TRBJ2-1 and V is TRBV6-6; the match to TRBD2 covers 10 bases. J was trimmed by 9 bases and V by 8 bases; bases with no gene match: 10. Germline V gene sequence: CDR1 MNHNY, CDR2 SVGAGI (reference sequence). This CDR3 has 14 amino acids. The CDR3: CASARLAGVPEQFF. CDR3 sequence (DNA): TGTGCCAGCGCCAGACTAGCGGGCGTTCCTGAGCAGTTCTTC.

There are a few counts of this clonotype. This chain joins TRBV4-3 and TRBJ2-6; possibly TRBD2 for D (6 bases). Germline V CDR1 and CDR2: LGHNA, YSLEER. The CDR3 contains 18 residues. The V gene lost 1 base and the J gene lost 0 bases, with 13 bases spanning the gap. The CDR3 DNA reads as TGCGCCAGCAGCCAAGTTGGTTGGGGGGACTCTGGGGCCAACGTCCTGACTTTC. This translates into CASSQVGWGDSGANVLTF.

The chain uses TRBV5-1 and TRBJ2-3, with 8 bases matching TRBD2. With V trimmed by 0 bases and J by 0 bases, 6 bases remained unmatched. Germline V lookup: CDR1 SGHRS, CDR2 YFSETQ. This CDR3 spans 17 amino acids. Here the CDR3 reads CASSLAGGAGSTDTQYF. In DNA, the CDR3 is TGCGCCAGCAGCTTGGCCGGGGGGGCTGGTAGCACAGATACGCAGTATTTT.

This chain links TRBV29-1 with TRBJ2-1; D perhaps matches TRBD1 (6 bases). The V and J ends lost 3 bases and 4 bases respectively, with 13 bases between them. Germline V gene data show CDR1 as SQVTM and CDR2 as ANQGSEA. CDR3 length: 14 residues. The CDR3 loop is CSVDVWGPYNEQFF. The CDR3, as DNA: TGCAGCGTTGATGTGTGGGGGCCTTACAATGAGCAGTTCTTC.

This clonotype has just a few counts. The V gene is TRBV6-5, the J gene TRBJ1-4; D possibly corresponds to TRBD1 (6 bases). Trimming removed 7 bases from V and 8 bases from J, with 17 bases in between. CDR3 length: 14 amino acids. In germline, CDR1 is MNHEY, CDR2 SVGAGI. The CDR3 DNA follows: TGTGCCAGCACCAAAGGGGGTTTTGGCGAAAAACTGTTTTTT. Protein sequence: CASTKGGFGEKLFF.

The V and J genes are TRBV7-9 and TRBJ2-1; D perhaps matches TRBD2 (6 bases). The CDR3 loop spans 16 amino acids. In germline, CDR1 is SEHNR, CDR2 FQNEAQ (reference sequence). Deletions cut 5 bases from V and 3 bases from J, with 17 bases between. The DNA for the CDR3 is TGTGCCAGCAGCCACGCGGGGCGTCTAAGCTACAATGAGCAGTTCTTC. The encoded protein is CASSHAGRLSYNEQFF.

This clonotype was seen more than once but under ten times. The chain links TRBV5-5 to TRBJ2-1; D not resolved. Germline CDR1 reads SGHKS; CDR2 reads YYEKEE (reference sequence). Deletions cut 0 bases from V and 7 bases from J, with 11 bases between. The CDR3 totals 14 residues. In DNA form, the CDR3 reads TGTGCCAGCAGCTTGGCGTCGGTTTGGAATGAGCAGTTCTTC. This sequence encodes CASSLASVWNEQFF.

The CDR3 region is CASSDSSGGAQTQYF. As DNA, the CDR3 is TGTGCCAGCAGTGATTCTAGCGGGGGGGCACAGACCCAGTACTTC. The chain combines TRBV25-1 with TRBJ2-7, with TRBD2 identical over 12 bases. The assigned J gene may be wrong: the sequence end matches TRBJ2-5 better. Germline V lookup: CDR1 MGHDK, CDR2 SYGVNS. This CDR3 contains 15 residues.

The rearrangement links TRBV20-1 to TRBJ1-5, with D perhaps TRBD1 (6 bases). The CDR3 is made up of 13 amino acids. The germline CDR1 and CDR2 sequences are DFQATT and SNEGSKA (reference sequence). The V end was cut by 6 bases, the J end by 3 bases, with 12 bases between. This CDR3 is CSACRDNNQPQHF. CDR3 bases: TGCAGTGCGTGCCGGGACAACAATCAGCCCCAGCATTTT.

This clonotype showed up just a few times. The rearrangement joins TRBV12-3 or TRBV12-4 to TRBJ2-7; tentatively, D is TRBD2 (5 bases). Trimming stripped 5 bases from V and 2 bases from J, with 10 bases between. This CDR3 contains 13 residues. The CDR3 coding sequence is TGTGCCAGCAGTCGGGGAGCCGCCTACGAGCAGTACTTC. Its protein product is CASSRGAAYEQYF.

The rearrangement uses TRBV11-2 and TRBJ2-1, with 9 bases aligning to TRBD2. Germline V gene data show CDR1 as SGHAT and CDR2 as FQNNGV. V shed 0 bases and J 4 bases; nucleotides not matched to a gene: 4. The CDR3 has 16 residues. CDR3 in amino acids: CASSLEGLAFYNEQFF. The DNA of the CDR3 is TGTGCCAGCAGCTTAGAGGGACTAGCATTTTACAATGAGCAGTTCTTC.

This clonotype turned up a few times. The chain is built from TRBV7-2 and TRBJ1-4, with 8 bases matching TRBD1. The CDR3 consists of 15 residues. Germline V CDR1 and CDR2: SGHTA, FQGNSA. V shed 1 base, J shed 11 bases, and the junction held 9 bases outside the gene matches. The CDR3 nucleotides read TGTGCCAGCAGCTTAGTGCAGGGGGCGCCTTGGAAACTGTTTTTT. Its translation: CASSLVQGAPWKLFF.

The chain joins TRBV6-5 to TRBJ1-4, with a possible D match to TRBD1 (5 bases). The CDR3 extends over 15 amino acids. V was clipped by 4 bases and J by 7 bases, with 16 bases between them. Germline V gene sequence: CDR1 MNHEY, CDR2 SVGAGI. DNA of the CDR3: TGTGCCAGCAGTTGGGAGTTCCAGGGTAGTGAAAAACTGTTTTTT. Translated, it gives CASSWEFQGSEKLFF.

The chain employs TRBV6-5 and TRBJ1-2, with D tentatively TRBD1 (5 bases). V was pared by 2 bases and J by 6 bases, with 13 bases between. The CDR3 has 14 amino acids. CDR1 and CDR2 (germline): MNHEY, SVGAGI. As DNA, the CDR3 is TGTGCCAGCAGTTACGTCAGGGACGCCAATGGCTACACCTTC. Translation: CASSYVRDANGYTF.

CDR3 region: CSARASGGAEETQYF. The CDR3 DNA sequence: TGCAGTGCTAGGGCTAGCGGGGGGGCTGAGGAGACCCAGTACTTC. V usage is TRBV20-1 and J usage is TRBJ2-5; 12 bases are a match to TRBD2. The junction had 7 bases not matched to a gene; V was cut back by 3 bases and J by 5 bases. This CDR3 spans 15 amino acids. Looked up from germline, CDR1 is DFQATT and CDR2 is SNEGSKA (reference sequence).

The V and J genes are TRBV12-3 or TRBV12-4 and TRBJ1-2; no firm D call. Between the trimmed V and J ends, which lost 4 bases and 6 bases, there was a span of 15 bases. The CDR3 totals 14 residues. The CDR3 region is CASSSVGNWHGYTF. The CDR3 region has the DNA TGTGCCAGCAGTTCTGTGGGGAATTGGCATGGCTACACCTTC.

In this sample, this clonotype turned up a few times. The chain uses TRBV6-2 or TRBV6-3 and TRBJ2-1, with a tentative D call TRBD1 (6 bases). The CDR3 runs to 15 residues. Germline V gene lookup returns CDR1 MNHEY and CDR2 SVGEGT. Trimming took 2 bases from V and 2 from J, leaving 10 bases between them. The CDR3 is CASSYMGTTYNEQFF. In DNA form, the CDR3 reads TGTGCCAGCAGTTACATGGGGACAACCTACAATGAGCAGTTCTTC.